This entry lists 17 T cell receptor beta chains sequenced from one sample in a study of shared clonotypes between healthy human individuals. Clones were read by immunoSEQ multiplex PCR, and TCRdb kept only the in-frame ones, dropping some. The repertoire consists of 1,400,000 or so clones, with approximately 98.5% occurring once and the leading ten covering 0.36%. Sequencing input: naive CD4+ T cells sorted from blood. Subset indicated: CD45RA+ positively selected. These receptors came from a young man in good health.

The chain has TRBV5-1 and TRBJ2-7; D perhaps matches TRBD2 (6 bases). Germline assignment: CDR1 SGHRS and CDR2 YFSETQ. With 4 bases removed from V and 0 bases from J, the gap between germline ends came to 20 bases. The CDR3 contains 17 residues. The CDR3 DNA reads TGCGCCAGCAGCCCCCCTGTACTAGCACAGAGCTCCTACGAGCAGTACTTC. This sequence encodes CASSPPVLAQSSYEQYF.

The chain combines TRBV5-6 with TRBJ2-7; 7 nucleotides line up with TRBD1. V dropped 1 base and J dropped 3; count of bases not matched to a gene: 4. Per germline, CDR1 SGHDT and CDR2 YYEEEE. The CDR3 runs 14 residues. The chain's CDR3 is CASSLMGTVYEQYF. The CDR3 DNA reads TGTGCCAGCAGCTTGATGGGGACAGTCTACGAGCAGTACTTC.

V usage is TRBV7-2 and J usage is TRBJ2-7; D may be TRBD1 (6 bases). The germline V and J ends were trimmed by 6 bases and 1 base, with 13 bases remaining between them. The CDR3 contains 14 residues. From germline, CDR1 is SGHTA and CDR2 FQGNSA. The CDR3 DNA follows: TGTGCCAGCAGAACCGCCGGGACATCCTACGAGCAGTACTTC. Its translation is CASRTAGTSYEQYF.

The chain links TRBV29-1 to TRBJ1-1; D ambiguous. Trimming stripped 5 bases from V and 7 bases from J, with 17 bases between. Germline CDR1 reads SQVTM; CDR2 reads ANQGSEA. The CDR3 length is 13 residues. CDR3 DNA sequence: TGCAGCGTTCGGCTCGCAGCGGACCTTGAAGCTTTCTTT. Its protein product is CSVRLAADLEAFF.

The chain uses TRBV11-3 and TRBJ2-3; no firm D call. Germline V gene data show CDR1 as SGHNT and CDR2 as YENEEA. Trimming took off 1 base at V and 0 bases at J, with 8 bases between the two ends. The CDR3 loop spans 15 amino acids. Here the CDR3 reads CASSLAGRSTDTQYF. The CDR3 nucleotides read TGTGCCAGCAGCTTAGCGGGCCGCAGCACAGATACGCAGTATTTT.

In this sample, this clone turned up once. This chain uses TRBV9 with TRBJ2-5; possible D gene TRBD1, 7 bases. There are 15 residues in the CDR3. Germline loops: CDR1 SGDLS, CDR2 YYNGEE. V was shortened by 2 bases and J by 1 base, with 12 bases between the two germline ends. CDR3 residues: CASSVNQGGQETQYF. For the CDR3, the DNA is TGTGCCAGCAGCGTTAACCAGGGGGGCCAAGAGACCCAGTACTTC.

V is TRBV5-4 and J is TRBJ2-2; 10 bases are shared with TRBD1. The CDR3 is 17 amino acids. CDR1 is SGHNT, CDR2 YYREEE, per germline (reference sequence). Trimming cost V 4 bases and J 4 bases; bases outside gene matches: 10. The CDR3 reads CASSPPGTGVITGELFF. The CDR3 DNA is TGTGCCAGCAGCCCCCCCGGGACAGGGGTTATCACCGGGGAGCTGTTTTTT.

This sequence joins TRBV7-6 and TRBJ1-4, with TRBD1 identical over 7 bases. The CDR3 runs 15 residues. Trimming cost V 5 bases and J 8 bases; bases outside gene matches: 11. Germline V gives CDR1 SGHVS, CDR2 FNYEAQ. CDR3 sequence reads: CASSPRGQGYEKLFF. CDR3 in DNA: TGTGCCAGCAGCCCGAGGGGGCAGGGTTACGAAAAACTGTTTTTT.

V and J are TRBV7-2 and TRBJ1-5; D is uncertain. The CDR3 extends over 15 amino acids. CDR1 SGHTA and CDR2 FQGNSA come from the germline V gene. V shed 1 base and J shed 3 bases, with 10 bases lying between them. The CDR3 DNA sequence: TGTGCCAGCAGCTTAGTTCCCAATATCAATCAGCCCCAGCATTTT. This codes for CASSLVPNINQPQHF.

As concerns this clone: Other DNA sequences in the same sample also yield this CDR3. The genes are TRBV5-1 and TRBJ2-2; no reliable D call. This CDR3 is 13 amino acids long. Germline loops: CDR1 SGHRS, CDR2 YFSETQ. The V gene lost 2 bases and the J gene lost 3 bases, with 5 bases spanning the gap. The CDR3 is CASSLADTGELFF. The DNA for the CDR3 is TGCGCCAGCAGCTTAGCAGACACCGGGGAGCTGTTTTTT.

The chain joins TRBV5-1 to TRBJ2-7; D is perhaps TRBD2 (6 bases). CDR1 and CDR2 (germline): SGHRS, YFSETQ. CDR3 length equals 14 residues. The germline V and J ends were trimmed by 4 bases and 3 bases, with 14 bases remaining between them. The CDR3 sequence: CASSVTGLNYEQYF. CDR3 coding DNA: TGCGCCAGCAGCGTAACGGGACTGAACTACGAGCAGTACTTC.

DNA of the CDR3: TGTGCCAGCAGCGTTGTAAACCTCCGGGACTCGAAATACGAGCAGTACTTC. Amino acids: CASSVVNLRDSKYEQYF. The chain links TRBV7-9 to TRBJ2-7; perhaps TRBD2 as D (6 bases). Germline values: CDR1 SEHNR, CDR2 FQNEAQ (reference sequence). The V gene lost 5 bases and the J gene lost 4 bases, with 24 bases spanning the gap. This CDR3 has 17 residues.

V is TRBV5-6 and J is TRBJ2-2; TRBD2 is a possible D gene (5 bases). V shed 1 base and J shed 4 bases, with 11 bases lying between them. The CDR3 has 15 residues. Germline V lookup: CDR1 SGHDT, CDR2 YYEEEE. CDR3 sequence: CASSLSRGGTGELFF. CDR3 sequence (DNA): TGTGCCAGCAGCTTGTCCCGGGGTGGCACCGGGGAGCTGTTTTTT.

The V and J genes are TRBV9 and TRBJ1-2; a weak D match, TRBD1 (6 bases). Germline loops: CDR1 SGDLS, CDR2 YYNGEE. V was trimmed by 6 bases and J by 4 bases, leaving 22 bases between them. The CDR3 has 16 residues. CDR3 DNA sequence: TGTGCCAGCACCTTTCATCCGGGGGGCCTTAGCTATGGCTACACCTTC. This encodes CASTFHPGGLSYGYTF.

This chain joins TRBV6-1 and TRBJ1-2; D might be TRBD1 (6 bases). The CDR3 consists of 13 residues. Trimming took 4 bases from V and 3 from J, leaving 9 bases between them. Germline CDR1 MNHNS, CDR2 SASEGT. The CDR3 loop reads CASSVGQYYGYTF. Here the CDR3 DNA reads TGTGCCAGCAGTGTCGGACAGTACTATGGCTACACCTTC.

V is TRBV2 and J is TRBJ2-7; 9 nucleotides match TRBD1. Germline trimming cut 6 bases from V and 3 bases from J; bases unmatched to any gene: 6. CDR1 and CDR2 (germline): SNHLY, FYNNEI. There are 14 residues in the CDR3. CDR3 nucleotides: TGTGCCAGCAGCCGGGACAGGGTGAACTACGAGCAGTACTTC. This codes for CASSRDRVNYEQYF.

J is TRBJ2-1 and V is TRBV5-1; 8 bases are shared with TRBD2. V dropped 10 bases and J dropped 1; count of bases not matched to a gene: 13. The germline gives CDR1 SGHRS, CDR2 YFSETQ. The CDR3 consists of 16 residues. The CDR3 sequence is CASQRPERESYNEQFF. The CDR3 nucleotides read TGCGCCTCCCAACGGCCAGAGCGGGAGTCCTACAATGAGCAGTTCTTC.